The TCR beta chain described here comes from a study of T cell responses to AZD1222 COVID-19 vaccine. CDR1 is MDHEN, CDR2 SYDVKM, per germline. The V end lost 7 bases, the J end lost 3 bases, and 7 bases lay between the germline ends. The CDR3 spans 12 residues. TCRdb keeps only in-frame clones here, not all; method: immunoSEQ multiplex PCR. The data hold more than 110,000 clones, with about 88% observed a single time. This TCR derives from an adult in good health. The sequenced sample was peripheral blood, obtained on day 0 of AZD1222 vaccination. The chain uses TRBV28 and TRBJ1-5; the D is unclear. CDR3 nucleotide sequence: TGTGCCAGCAATGGTGCCAATCAGCCCCAGCATTTT. Amino acid sequence: CASNGANQPQHF.